This T cell receptor beta chain comes out of a study of early T cells in non-severe SARS-CoV-2 infection. Overall study context: Bulk RNA isolated from unsorted whole blood underwent sequencing; chains were not paired. General observations from the study: Private and CD4 specificities were missed by VDJdb matching, which favored anti-spike CD8 responses.

Of note for this clonotype: The antigen is not known.

The CDR3 runs 14 residues. The germline V and J ends were trimmed by 3 bases and 2 bases, with 11 bases remaining between them. Germline CDR1 is MNHEY and CDR2 is SMNVEV (reference sequence). Attached unique molecular identifiers marked individual cDNA molecules. In TCRdb, the 5' RACE reads were re-called with MiXCR into one record per CDR3 protein. The table shows some 73,000 distinct CDR3 sequences, with about 12% occurring only once. The sequencing sample was made of whole blood. The TCR originated in an adult who was a healthcare worker with PCR-confirmed SARS-CoV-2 infection or an uninfected control (not recorded which). This chain links TRBV27 with TRBJ2-7; a possible D gene is TRBD1 (5 bases). CDR3 sequence (DNA): TGTGCCAGCAGTTTCAGGGAAAACCCCTACGAGCAGTACTTC. It encodes CASSFRENPYEQYF.